The present entry profiles one TCR beta chain with its context. These data are taken from a study of CD8+ T cells in alopecia areata. The V gene's germline CDR1 is GTSNPN and CDR2 SVGIG (reference sequence). This CDR3 is 10 amino acids long. Between the trimmed V and J ends, which lost 4 bases and 4 bases, there was a span of 2 bases. RNA extraction and reverse transcription yielded cDNA as sequencing template. Method: immunoSEQ multiplex PCR; TCRdb's copy keeps in-frame clones and lacks some. This table holds some 95,000 clones, roughly 47% found once. Lesional scalp punch biopsies and peripheral blood were collected from alopecia areata patients.

The receptor's source is a human donor with alopecia areata. The V call is TRBV30, the J call TRBJ1-5; D gene ambiguous. Sequencing was carried out using CD4+ T cells sorted from blood. The CDR3 here is CAWKNQPQHF. As DNA, the CDR3 is TGTGCCTGGAAAAATCAGCCCCAGCATTTT.